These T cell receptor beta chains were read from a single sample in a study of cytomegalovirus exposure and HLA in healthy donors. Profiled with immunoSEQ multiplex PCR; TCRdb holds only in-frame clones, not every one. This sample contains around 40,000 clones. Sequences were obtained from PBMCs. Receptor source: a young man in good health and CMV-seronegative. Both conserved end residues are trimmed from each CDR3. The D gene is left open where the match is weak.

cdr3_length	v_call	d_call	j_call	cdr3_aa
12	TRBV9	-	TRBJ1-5	ASSVGGVGQHQH
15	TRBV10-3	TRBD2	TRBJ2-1	AISERASGVARNEQF
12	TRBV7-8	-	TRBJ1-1	ASSLSGTRTEAF
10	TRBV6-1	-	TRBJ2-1	ATRGGGNEQF
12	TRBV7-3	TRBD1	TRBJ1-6	ASSLGDRGSPLH
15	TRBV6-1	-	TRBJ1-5	ASSEASGRGGNQHQH
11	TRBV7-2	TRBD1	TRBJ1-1	ASSRTGATEAF
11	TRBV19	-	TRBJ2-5	ASKLRAQETQY
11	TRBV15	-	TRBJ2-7	ATSREGTYEQY
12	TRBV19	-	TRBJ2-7	ASSIPGENYEQY
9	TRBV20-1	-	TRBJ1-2	SAADNYGYT
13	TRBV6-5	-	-	ASSYSALLSYEQY
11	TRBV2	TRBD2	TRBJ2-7	ASTVAGEYEQY
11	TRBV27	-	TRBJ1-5	ASSSSGGGPQH
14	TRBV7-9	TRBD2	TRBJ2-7	ASSLNGAGTAYEQY
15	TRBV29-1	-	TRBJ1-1	SVADPGTSASNTEAF
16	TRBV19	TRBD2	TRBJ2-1	ASSIAAHSGRADNEQF
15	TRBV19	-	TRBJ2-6	ASSIVEGLSGANVLT
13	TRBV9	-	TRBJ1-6	ASSSLTSPNSPLH
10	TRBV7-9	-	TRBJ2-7	ASSSNTYEQY
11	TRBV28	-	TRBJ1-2	ASRARGRYGYT
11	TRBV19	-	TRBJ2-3	ASKISSTDTQY
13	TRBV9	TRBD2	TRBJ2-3	ASSVGLAGEGEQY
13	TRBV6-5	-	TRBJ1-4	ASSQGTLTNEKLF
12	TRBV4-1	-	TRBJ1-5	ASSPRQNDQPQH
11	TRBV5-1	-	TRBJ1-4	ASSPGRNEKLF
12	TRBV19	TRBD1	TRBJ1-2	ASSPLGQGNGYT
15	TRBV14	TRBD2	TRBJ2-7	ASSQIPFSGSSYEQY
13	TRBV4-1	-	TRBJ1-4	ASSQVTGLIEKLF
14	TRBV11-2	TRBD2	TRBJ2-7	ASREQSTSGYYEQY
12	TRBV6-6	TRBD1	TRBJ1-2	ASSSGTGNYGYT
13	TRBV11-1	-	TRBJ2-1	ASSRDRDSYNEQF
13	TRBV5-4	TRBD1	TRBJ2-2	ASSVQGRNTGELF
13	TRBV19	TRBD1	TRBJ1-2	ASSIASGTVYGYT
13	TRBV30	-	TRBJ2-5	AWSVPGGGQETQY
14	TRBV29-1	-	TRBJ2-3	SVERSGGPFEDTQY
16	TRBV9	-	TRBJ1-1	ASSLGDQSGVLGTEAF
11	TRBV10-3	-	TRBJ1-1	AISDRENTEAF
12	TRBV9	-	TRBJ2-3	ASSLGSIENTQY
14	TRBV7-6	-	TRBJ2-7	ASSLASGLLAYEQY
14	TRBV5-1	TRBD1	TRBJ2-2	ASSLPGGVVTGELF
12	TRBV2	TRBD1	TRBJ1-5	ASSAGTGYQPQH
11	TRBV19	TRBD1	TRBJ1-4	ASGTARNEKLF
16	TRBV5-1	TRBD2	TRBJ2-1	ASSLAPGLADRSHEQF
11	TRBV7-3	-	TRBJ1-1	ASSFTTNTEAF
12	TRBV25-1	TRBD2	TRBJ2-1	ASSPGGGPVEQF
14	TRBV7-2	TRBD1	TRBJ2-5	ASSLAGTAGSETQY
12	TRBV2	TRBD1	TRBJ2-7	ASSSTGWAYEQY
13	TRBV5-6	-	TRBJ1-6	ASSLLGDQDSPLH
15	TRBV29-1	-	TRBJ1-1	SVPGGYREDRNTEAF
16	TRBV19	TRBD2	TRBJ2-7	ASSIDGTSGVTPYEQY
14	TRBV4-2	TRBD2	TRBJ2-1	ASSQDLGLPSDEQF
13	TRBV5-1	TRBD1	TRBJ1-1	ASSRGQGTNTEDF
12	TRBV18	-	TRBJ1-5	ASSRSGGLEPQH
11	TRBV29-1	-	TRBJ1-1	SVGWVIGSEAF
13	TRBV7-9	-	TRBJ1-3	ASSPDSPSGNTIY